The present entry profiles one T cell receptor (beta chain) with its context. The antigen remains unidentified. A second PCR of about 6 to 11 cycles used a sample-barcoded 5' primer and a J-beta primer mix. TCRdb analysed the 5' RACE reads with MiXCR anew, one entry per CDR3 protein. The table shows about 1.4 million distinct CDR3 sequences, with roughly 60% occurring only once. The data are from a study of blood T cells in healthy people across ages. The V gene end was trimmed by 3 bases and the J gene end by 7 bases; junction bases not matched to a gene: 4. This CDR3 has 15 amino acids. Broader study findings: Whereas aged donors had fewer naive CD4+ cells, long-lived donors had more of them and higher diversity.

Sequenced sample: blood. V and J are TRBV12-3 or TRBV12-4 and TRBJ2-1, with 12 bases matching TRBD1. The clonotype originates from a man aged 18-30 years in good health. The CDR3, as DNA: TGTGCCAGCAGTTTCGGGGGACAGGGGGCAAATGAGCAGTTCTTC. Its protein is CASSFGGQGANEQFF.